The present entry profiles one TCR beta chain with its context. Its target is unknown. Looked up from germline, CDR1 is MNHNS and CDR2 is SASEGT. This CDR3 has 15 residues. The V gene lost 2 bases and the J gene lost 3 bases, with 14 bases spanning the gap. The donors were all healthy and Caucasian. The data were obtained in a study of identical twins. The study's findings and limits: Within cord blood, abundant beta clonotypes carried fewer insertions, but memory repertoires showed no such trend. Out-of-frame beta chain sequences displayed weaker excess sharing between twins.

TCRdb analysed the 5' RACE reads with MiXCR anew, one entry per CDR3 protein. The sample has more than 350,000 distinct CDR3 sequences, roughly 9% seen once. The sequencing sample was made of naive T cells sorted from blood. This TCR was sampled from a woman between 50 and 59 years old in good health. The chain is built from TRBV6-1 and TRBJ2-7, with TRBD2 as a possible D gene (6 bases). CDR3 amino acids: CASSELGGALYEQYF. CDR3 coding DNA: TGTGCCAGCAGTGAACTGGGGGGTGCCCTCTACGAGCAGTACTTC.